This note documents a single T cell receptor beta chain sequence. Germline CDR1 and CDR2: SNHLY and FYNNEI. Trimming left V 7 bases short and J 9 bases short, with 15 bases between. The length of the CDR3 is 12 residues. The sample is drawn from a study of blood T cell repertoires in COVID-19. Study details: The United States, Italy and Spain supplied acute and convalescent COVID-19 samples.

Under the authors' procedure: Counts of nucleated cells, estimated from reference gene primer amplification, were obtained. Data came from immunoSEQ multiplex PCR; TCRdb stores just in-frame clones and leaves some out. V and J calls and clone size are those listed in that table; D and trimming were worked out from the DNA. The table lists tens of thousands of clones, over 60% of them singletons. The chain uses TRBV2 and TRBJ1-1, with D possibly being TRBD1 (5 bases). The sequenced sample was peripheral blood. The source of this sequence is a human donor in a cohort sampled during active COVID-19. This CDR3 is CASTAAGRQAFF. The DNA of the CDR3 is TGTGCCAGCACGGCGGCAGGGAGGCAAGCTTTCTTT.